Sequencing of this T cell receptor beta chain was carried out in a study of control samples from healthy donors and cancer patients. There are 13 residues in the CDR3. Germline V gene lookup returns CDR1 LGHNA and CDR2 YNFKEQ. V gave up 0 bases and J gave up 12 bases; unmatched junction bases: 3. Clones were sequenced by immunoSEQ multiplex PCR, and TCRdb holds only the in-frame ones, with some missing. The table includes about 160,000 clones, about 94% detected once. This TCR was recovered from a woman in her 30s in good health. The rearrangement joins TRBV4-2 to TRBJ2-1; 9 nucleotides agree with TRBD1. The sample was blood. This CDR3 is CASSQEGTGWQFF. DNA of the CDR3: TGTGCCAGCAGCCAAGAAGGGACAGGGTGGCAGTTCTTC.